Listed below are T cell receptor beta chains from one sample, sequenced in a study of CD8 T cells in Susac syndrome. Via MiXCR, TCRdb re-called the immunoSEQ multiplex PCR reads, giving one row per CDR3 protein. The sample shows roughly 180,000 distinct CDR3 sequences, around 96% of them seen only once. The sample consisted of CD4+ T cells from PBMCs. The receptor source for this set is a human donor in good health. Both conserved end residues are part of each CDR3. A D gene is named only where the DNA matches it firmly.

d_gene	v_gene	j_gene	CDR3nt	CDR3aa
-	TRBV20-1	TRBJ1-5	TGCAGTGCTAGAGAGGGAGGGGTGGATCAGCCCCAGCATTTT	CSAREGGVDQPQHF
TRBD1	TRBV29-1	TRBJ1-1	TGCAGCCCTTGTAAGAGGGGGCGAGAGTGGTGTGAAGCTTTCTTT	CSPCKRGREWCEAFF
TRBD1	TRBV9	TRBJ1-2	TGTGCCAGCAGCGTAGAAGGACAGGGGGCAGGCTATGGCTACACCTTC	CASSVEGQGAGYGYTF
TRBD1	TRBV29-1	TRBJ2-5	TGCAGCGCACCGGACAGGGGGGGACCACAAGAGACCCAGTACTTC	CSAPDRGGPQETQYF
-	TRBV7-2	TRBJ1-2	TGTGCCAGCAGCCCGTGGATCTATGGCTACACCTTC	CASSPWIYGYTF
TRBD1	TRBV27	TRBJ2-2	TGTGCCAGCACCGCAGGGACAGGGGTAACCGGGGAGCTGTTTTTT	CASTAGTGVTGELFF
TRBD2	TRBV29-1	TRBJ2-7	TGCAGCGTTTCCCCGACTAGCGGGAGCTACGAGCAGTACTTC	CSVSPTSGSYEQYF
-	TRBV25-1	TRBJ2-5	TGTGCCAGCGGCCACCTGGCTCCCCTGGAGACCCAGTACTTC	CASGHLAPLETQYF
TRBD2	TRBV3-1	TRBJ2-2	TGTGCCAGCAGCCCATTAGCGGGAGGGGGCACCGGGGAGCTGTTTTTT	CASSPLAGGGTGELFF
TRBD1	TRBV30	TRBJ2-3	TGTGCCTGGAGTACTCCCGGCCCGCGACAGGGTCCAGATACGCAGTATTTT	CAWSTPGPRQGPDTQYF
TRBD2	TRBV15	TRBJ2-7	TGTGCCACCAGCGACGGGAGGTCCTACGAGCAGTACTTC	CATSDGRSYEQYF
-	TRBV5-1	TRBJ1-4	TGCGCCAGCAGCTTGGTCCAGTACGAAAAACTGTTTTTT	CASSLVQYEKLFF
-	TRBV29-1	TRBJ2-3	TGCAGCGCTTCTACTTCTAGCACAGATACGCAGTATTTT	CSASTSSTDTQYF
-	TRBV20-1	TRBJ2-7	TGCAGTGGGACGGGGTCCTACGAGCAGTACTTC	CSGTGSYEQYF
TRBD1	TRBV20-1	TRBJ2-7	TGCAGTGCTAGATCGACAGGGTATGAGTACGAGCAGTACTTC	CSARSTGYEYEQYF
-	TRBV30	TRBJ1-3	TGTGCCTGGAACCTGGGAAACACCATATATTTT	CAWNLGNTIYF
-	TRBV30	TRBJ1-5	TGTGCCTGGAGTCGGACAGTATACAATCAGCCCCAGCATTTT	CAWSRTVYNQPQHF
-	TRBV7-2	TRBJ2-7	TGTGCCAGCAGCTTAATCGCGGGTACCCACGAGCAGTACTTC	CASSLIAGTHEQYF